This entry describes one TCR beta chain. The antigen it binds to is not known. No qualities accompany the bases; no much larger clone lies one base away. The CDR3 runs 17 residues from the cysteine to the phenylalanine. The retained sequence is limited to the CDR3, 51 bases, with the frame set at the first base. Looking up the germline V gene yields CDR1 SGHRS and CDR2 YFSETQ. Germline trimming amounts to 0 bases on V and 8 bases on J, with 11 as the count of junction bases outside the gene matches. The library was obtained by the immunoSEQ multiplex PCR assay. RNA was extracted from all samples and reverse transcribed into cDNA as template for TCR sequencing. First-strand cDNA was synthesized with SuperScript III using a 2:1 mix of oligo-dT and random hexamers. A synthetic immune receptor repertoire was used to gauge amplification bias, and whatever bias remained was removed computationally. The authors' analysis ran thus. Raw reads were preprocessed to remove errors, and CDR3 was defined by IMGT conventions from the conserved cysteine to phenylalanine. Clonality was calculated as 1 minus Shannon entropy normalized by log2 of the number of productive unique TCRs. Whether scalp clones were CD4 or CD8 was inferred by matching scalp TCRbeta sequences against CD4 and CD8 repertoires sorted from blood. TCRdb took this table from immuneACCESS and kept in-frame rearrangements with V and J called. Such tables lack part of the clones; where checked against another copy, unresolved V genes explain under half of the gap, and the rest is unexplained. That table is the source of V, J and clone size, and D and trimming were worked out from the DNA. The sample table contains 120,000 to 150,000 clones; only one count was recorded for 62% of them. The top ten hold about 40% of the sample.

The sample belongs to a study of CD8+ T cells in alopecia areata listed by TCRdb under 2018. Regarding the research as a whole: To study T cell clonal expansion in alopecia areata, the researchers applied high-throughput TCRbeta sequencing to both the C3H/HeJ mouse model and human patients. RNA was extracted with the PAXgene miRNA kit for fixed scalp, the miRNeasy kit for PBMCs, and the RNeasy kit for mouse skin. Scalp clonality was compared across normal scalp (n=4), patchy alopecia areata scalp (n=8), and alopecia totalis/universalis scalp (n=8). TCRbeta CDR3 regions were amplified by immunoSEQ multiplex PCR using 35 Vbeta forward and 13 Jbeta reverse primers. Scalp tissue and sorted CD4+ and CD8+ peripheral blood T cells from patchy and totalis/universalis alopecia areata patients and from healthy controls were covered by human TCRbeta sequencing.

PBMCs were isolated by density centrifugation and stained for CD3, CD4 and CD8, after which CD4+ and CD8+ T cells were sorted on a FACSAria. Unaffected controls provided scalp biopsies and blood samples. The full study reports these points: Higher clonality and more expanded CD8+ clones were observed in lesional scalp than in normal scalp, particularly in alopecia totalis/universalis, a finding suggestive of antigenic drive. Shared TCR sequences between patients were less evident than in mice, which may be partly attributable to HLA diversity in the patient population. Resident alphabeta T cells in normal human skin are also sequenced, complicating scalp TCR repertoire analysis, unlike mouse skin dominated by gammadelta T cells.

The chain is made from TRBV5-1 and TRBJ2-1, with 10 bases matching TRBD2. Sequencing was performed on CD8+ T cells sorted from blood. The sequence derives from a human donor in good health. CDR3 region: CASSLVFLAGVYDEQFF. At the DNA level, the sequence is TGCGCCAGCAGCTTGGTTTTCCTAGCGGGAGTTTACGATGAGCAGTTCTTC.